The 28 T cell receptor beta chains reported below all come from one sample, sequenced in a study of cytomegalovirus exposure and HLA in healthy donors. The PCR contained 60 Vbeta and 13 Jbeta primers. Here immunoSEQ multiplex PCR was the method, and the copy in TCRdb shows in-frame clones only, minus some. Of around 160,000 clones detected, almost 80% appear once; the ten largest clones hold 1.4%. Sequencing input: PBMCs. Receptors originate from a male donor in good health and CMV-seronegative.

This clone was seen only a few times. This chain joins TRBV5-1 and TRBJ2-3, with 11 positions matching TRBD2. The germline CDR1 and CDR2 sequences are SGHRS and YFSETQ. The CDR3 length is 17 residues. Trimming at V came to 0 bases and at J to 5 bases, leaving 8 bases not matched to a gene. The CDR3 protein is CASSLELAGGAGDTQYF. DNA of the CDR3: TGCGCCAGCAGCTTGGAGCTAGCGGGGGGTGCGGGAGATACGCAGTATTTT.

The gene calls are TRBV9 and TRBJ2-7; a possible D gene is TRBD2 (6 bases). This CDR3 has 14 amino acids. Deletions cut 3 bases from V and 2 bases from J, with 12 bases between. Germline V gives CDR1 SGDLS, CDR2 YYNGEE. The CDR3 DNA reads as TGTGCCAGCAGCGCTGGAGGGTTAGCCTACGAGCAGTACTTC. It codes for CASSAGGLAYEQYF.

The chain combines TRBV5-1 with TRBJ1-1; tentative D call: TRBD1 (6 bases). In germline, CDR1 is SGHRS, CDR2 YFSETQ. V shed 1 base and J shed 0 bases, with 10 bases lying between them. The CDR3 runs to 15 residues. CDR3 DNA: TGCGCCAGCAGCTTGACACAGGGCGTGAACACTGAAGCTTTCTTT. It codes for CASSLTQGVNTEAFF.

J is TRBJ1-1 and V is TRBV19; no clear D gene. V was shortened by 3 bases and J by 10 bases, with 18 bases between the two germline ends. CDR3 length: 14 residues. From germline, CDR1 is LNHDA and CDR2 SQIVND (reference sequence). CDR3 sequence: CASSIKVGRKAAFF. CDR3 DNA: TGTGCCAGTAGTATTAAGGTCGGGAGAAAAGCAGCTTTCTTT.

The J gene is TRBJ2-7, the V gene TRBV5-4, with 13 bases identical to TRBD2. CDR3 length: 15 amino acids. Germline-derived CDR1 and CDR2 are SGHNT and YYREEE (reference sequence). J gave up 7 bases and V 5 bases, and 9 bases lay outside the gene matches. In nucleotides, the CDR3 is TGTGCCAGCAGACTTGGGACTAGCGGGGAATGGGAGCAGTACTTC. Its protein product is CASRLGTSGEWEQYF.

The V gene is TRBV4-1, the J gene TRBJ2-3; 9 nucleotides line up with TRBD1. The V gene end was trimmed by 3 bases and the J gene end by 6 bases; junction bases not matched to a gene: 7. Per germline, CDR1 MGHRA and CDR2 YSYEKL. This CDR3 contains 15 residues. CDR3 nucleotides: TGCGCCAGCAGCCAGACAGGGGGGCTGGGGGATACGCAGTATTTT. Translating gives CASSQTGGLGDTQYF.

The chain carries TRBV5-5 and TRBJ2-1, with 10 nucleotides matching TRBD2. The CDR3 is made up of 17 amino acids. J gave up 5 bases and V 0 bases, and 8 bases lay outside the gene matches. The germline CDR1 and CDR2 sequences are SGHKS and YYEKEE (reference sequence). The CDR3 DNA sequence: TGTGCCAGCAGCTTGGCTCCTAGCGGGAGTTTCCACAATGAGCAGTTCTTC. Translation: CASSLAPSGSFHNEQFF.

On this clone: In the same sample, other DNA sequences code for this CDR3. V and J are TRBV2 and TRBJ2-7, with 12 bases identical to TRBD1. Looked up from germline, CDR1 is SNHLY and CDR2 is FYNNEI. V lost 4 bases to trimming and J lost 4 bases; unmatched junction nucleotides: 5. The CDR3 extends over 15 amino acids. The CDR3 coding sequence is TGTGCCAGCAGTGTCCCGGGACAGGGGGCATACGAGCAGTACTTC. Translating it yields CASSVPGQGAYEQYF. Based on the CDR3 plus reference TRBV2 and TRBJ2-7, the full variable domain is EPEVTQTPSHQVTQMGQEVILRCVPISNHLYFYWYRQILGQKVEFLVSFYNNEISEKSEIFDDQFSVERPDGSNFTLKIRSTKLEDSAMYFCASSVPGQGAYEQYFGPGTRLTVT.

The chain carries TRBV29-1 and TRBJ1-1; unclear D gene. The germline V gene encodes CDR1 SQVTM and CDR2 ANQGSEA. V was trimmed by 1 base and J by 3 bases, leaving 12 bases between them. The CDR3 is 14 residues long. The CDR3 sequence: CSVEGAGRHTEAFF. As DNA, the CDR3 is TGCAGCGTTGAAGGGGCCGGGAGGCACACTGAAGCTTTCTTT.

The V call is TRBV4-1, the J call TRBJ2-7, with TRBD2 identical over 8 bases. V lost 2 bases to trimming and J lost 5 bases; unmatched junction nucleotides: 11. Germline V gene sequence: CDR1 MGHRA, CDR2 YSYEKL. This CDR3 has 16 residues. This CDR3 reads CASSQNSGGGWNEQYF. The CDR3 DNA reads TGCGCCAGCAGCCAAAACTCCGGGGGGGGGTGGAACGAGCAGTACTTC.

J is TRBJ2-3 and V is TRBV29-1, with 12 positions matching TRBD2. CDR3 size: 14 residues. V dropped 8 bases and J dropped 6; count of bases not matched to a gene: 9. Germline V gene data show CDR1 as SQVTM and CDR2 as ANQGSEA. This chain's CDR3 is CSSSGLAGQDTQYF. Written as DNA, the CDR3 is TGCAGCTCCTCAGGACTAGCGGGGCAGGATACGCAGTATTTT.

This chain links TRBV18 with TRBJ2-3; 8 bases are a match to TRBD2. The CDR3 loop spans 17 amino acids. V shed 3 bases and J 2 bases; nucleotides not matched to a gene: 10. Germline V gene lookup returns CDR1 KGHSH and CDR2 LQKENI. CDR3 in DNA: TGTGCCAGCTCACCGATAGGAAGCGGGAGCGTCACAGATACGCAGTATTTT. Protein: CASSPIGSGSVTDTQYF.

The V and J genes are TRBV5-4 and TRBJ1-2; 7 bases are shared with TRBD1. This CDR3 contains 14 residues. V lost 4 bases, J lost 5 bases, and 8 bases stayed unmatched. CDR1 SGHNT and CDR2 YYREEE come from the germline V gene (reference sequence). The DNA of the CDR3 is TGTGCCAGCAGCACAGGGGCCATGACTTATGGCTACACCTTC. This gives the protein CASSTGAMTYGYTF.

V usage is TRBV5-4 and J usage is TRBJ2-1, with D possibly matching TRBD1 (5 bases). The CDR3 covers 14 residues. V was pared by 6 bases and J by 13 bases, with 23 bases between. Germline values: CDR1 SGHNT, CDR2 YYREEE (reference sequence). CDR3 DNA sequence: TGTGCCAGCAAGATAGAAGGGGCATATGATGGTCAGTTCTTC. Its translation is CASKIEGAYDGQFF.

The rearrangement uses TRBV7-9 and TRBJ2-2, with D perhaps TRBD2 (6 bases). Germline assignment: CDR1 SEHNR and CDR2 FQNEAQ (reference sequence). Trimming took 11 bases from V and 6 from J, leaving 13 bases between them. CDR3 length: 12 residues. For the CDR3, the DNA is TGTGCCGGTAGGAGGGGTCCCGGGGAGCTGTTTTTT. This translates into CAGRRGPGELFF.

The chain has TRBV18 and TRBJ2-2; TRBD1 aligns across 9 bases. CDR1 and CDR2 from the germline V gene are KGHSH and LQKENI. Trimming removed 3 bases from V and 1 base from J; junction bases left unmatched: 3. This CDR3 has 16 amino acids. In DNA, the CDR3 is TGTGCCAGCTCACCTCCGGACAGGGGGAACACCGGGGAGCTGTTTTTT. Amino acid sequence: CASSPPDRGNTGELFF. The full variable domain, rest sourced from reference TRBV18 and TRBJ2-2, is NAGVMQNPRHLVRRRGQEARLRCSPMKGHSHVYWYRQLPEEGLKFMVYLQKENIIDESGMPKERFSAEFPKEGPSILRIQQVVRGDSAAYFCASSPPDRGNTGELFFGEGSRLTVL.

The chain combines TRBV28 with TRBJ1-5; no definite D call. The CDR3 sequence is 14 residues long. Trimming took 6 bases from V and 1 from J, leaving 10 bases between them. The germline V gene has CDR1 MDHEN and CDR2 SYDVKM. CDR3: CASRQPGSNQPQHF. CDR3 nucleotides: TGTGCCAGCAGACAACCGGGGAGCAATCAGCCCCAGCATTTT.

V and J are TRBV9 and TRBJ2-2; possible D gene TRBD1, 6 bases. Looked up from germline, CDR1 is SGDLS and CDR2 is YYNGEE. The CDR3 totals 18 residues. V gave up 0 bases and J gave up 5 bases, with 20 bases separating them. CDR3 loop: CASSVAQGPTRGTGELFF. CDR3 bases: TGTGCCAGCAGCGTAGCCCAGGGGCCTACTCGAGGGACCGGGGAGCTGTTTTTT.

In its sample, this clone was seen once. The chain has TRBV9 and TRBJ2-5, with 7 bases identical to TRBD2. In germline, CDR1 is SGDLS, CDR2 YYNGEE. V lost 4 bases to trimming and J lost 4 bases; unmatched junction nucleotides: 4. The CDR3 runs to 13 residues. The CDR3: CASSTRLAETQYF. The CDR3, as DNA: TGTGCCAGCAGCACCCGACTAGCAGAGACCCAGTACTTC.

CDR3 bases: TGCGCCAGCAGCCAACAGGGGCTGGGGACTGAAGCTTTCTTT. Translation: CASSQQGLGTEAFF. The genes are TRBV4-1 and TRBJ1-1, with D maybe TRBD1 (6 bases). The CDR3 consists of 14 residues. Looked up from germline, CDR1 is MGHRA and CDR2 is YSYEKL. Between the trimmed V and J ends, which lost 2 bases and 5 bases, there was a span of 12 bases.

The chain combines TRBV7-9 with TRBJ2-1; D might be TRBD1 (8 bases). The CDR3 loop spans 15 amino acids. V was shortened by 7 bases and J by 7 bases, with 20 bases between the two germline ends. Germline-derived CDR1 and CDR2 are SEHNR and FQNEAQ (reference sequence). The CDR3 DNA reads as TGTGCCAGCACCCCACAGGGGGGGTTCGGGAATGAGCAGTTCTTC. Its translation: CASTPQGGFGNEQFF.

This clone has a single count. The CDR3 DNA reads TGTGCCAGCAGCTTGCAAGGGAGAGGGGAGACCCAGTACTTC. Its protein product is CASSLQGRGETQYF. The chain recombines TRBV5-4 with TRBJ2-5; weak D call: TRBD2 (5 bases). The CDR3 has 14 amino acids. Germline CDR1 is SGHNT and CDR2 is YYREEE (reference sequence). Trimming removed 1 base from V and 5 bases from J, with 12 bases in between.

V gene TRBV6-5 combines with J gene TRBJ1-1; no firm D call. Per germline, CDR1 MNHEY and CDR2 SVGAGI. CDR3 length equals 13 residues. V lost 5 bases and J 0 bases, leaving 7 bases between the germline ends. The CDR3 DNA follows: TGTGCCAGCAGTCTAAGTTTGAACACTGAAGCTTTCTTT. Residues: CASSLSLNTEAFF.

The DNA for the CDR3 is TGTGCCAGCACCAAGGGGACTGAAGCCTACGAGCAGTACTTC. This translates into CASTKGTEAYEQYF. The gene calls are TRBV6-1 and TRBJ2-7; tentatively, D is TRBD2 (6 bases). CDR1 MNHNS and CDR2 SASEGT come from the germline V gene. Between the trimmed V and J ends, which lost 7 bases and 2 bases, there was a span of 15 bases. This CDR3 is 14 amino acids long.

This rearrangement joins TRBV4-3 to TRBJ2-1, with unresolved D. This CDR3 comprises 15 residues. Per the germline V gene, CDR1 is LGHNA and CDR2 is YSLEER. The germline V and J ends were trimmed by 1 base and 1 base, with 8 bases remaining between them. This CDR3 reads CASSQGAASYNEQFF. The CDR3 region has the DNA TGCGCCAGCAGCCAAGGGGCAGCATCCTACAATGAGCAGTTCTTC.

The chain combines TRBV5-1 with TRBJ2-5; D is possibly TRBD2 (6 bases). Per germline, CDR1 SGHRS and CDR2 YFSETQ. V lost 0 bases to trimming and J lost 2 bases, with 11 bases between them. The CDR3 spans 15 residues. For the CDR3, the DNA is TGCGCCAGCAGCTTGGGCCGGGACTCTCAAGAGACCCAGTACTTC. Translation: CASSLGRDSQETQYF.

This sequence joins TRBV11-2 and TRBJ2-1; TRBD1 agrees at 7 bases. Per germline, CDR1 SGHAT and CDR2 FQNNGV. With V trimmed by 3 bases and J by 7 bases, 9 bases remained unmatched. This CDR3 region has 15 residues. The CDR3 region has the DNA TGTGCCAGCAGCTTTGGCGGACAGGTCAAAAATGAGCAGTTCTTC. Its protein product is CASSFGGQVKNEQFF.

This clone was seen once. The rearrangement joins TRBV9 to TRBJ2-5; 10 positions match TRBD2. The V segment lost 0 bases and the J segment 5 bases; nucleotides outside the gene matches: 4. CDR1 is SGDLS and CDR2 is YYNGEE in the germline V gene. CDR3 length: 15 residues. CDR3 nucleotides: TGTGCCAGCAGCGTAGAGCGGGGGGGGGAGGAGACCCAGTACTTC. This codes for CASSVERGGEETQYF.